The TCR beta chain described here comes from a study of cytomegalovirus exposure and HLA in healthy donors. Study summary: The early release's HLA-typed donors yielded 65 million to 85 million unique TCRs. The study's findings and limits: Among TCR beta chains, those listed as cytomegalovirus-associated numbered around 160. In a later analysis, across HLA loci, associated TCR counts were highest for DRB1, lowest for HLA-C.

This CDR3 has 13 residues. The V end lost 1 base, the J end lost 6 bases, and 9 bases lay between the germline ends. Germline CDR1 is MGHDK and CDR2 is SYGVNS. Notes on this clone: Its antigen is as yet unknown.

PCR involved 60 Vbeta and 13 Jbeta primers. As processed by the authors: The count from a later analysis was roughly 80 million unique TCR beta chains, 9.5 million to 11 million of them shared. The data were produced by immunoSEQ multiplex PCR, yet TCRdb's version contains in-frame clones alone and is incomplete. D and trimming were read from the DNA, whereas the V and J calls and clone size are those reported in that table. This table holds roughly 100,000 clones, about four fifths found once. This chain links TRBV25-1 with TRBJ1-2; D is unresolved. This TCR derives from a female donor in good health and CMV-seropositive. Sequencing was done on a sample of PBMCs. CDR3 nucleotides: TGTGCCAGCAGTGAATCAGATTTCCATGGCTACACCTTC. It is translated as CASSESDFHGYTF.